This is a list of T cell receptor beta chains from one sample in a study of blood T cell repertoires in COVID-19. Sequencing used immunoSEQ multiplex PCR; TCRdb keeps in-frame clones, though not all of them. This sample has roughly 180,000 clones, with almost 85% found just once. Sample: peripheral blood. The receptors here all came from a man aged 35 to 55 who had recovered from COVID-19. Both conserved end residues are part of each CDR3. A D gene is named only where the DNA matches it firmly. Rows give clone size only sometimes, using once, few, many, or a class for an expanded clone.

TRBD2	TRBV7-2	-	TRBJ2-3	CASSLRAGGPGDTQYF	TGTGCCAGCAGCTTACGGGCGGGAGGGCCAGGGGATACGCAGTATTTT
TRBD2	TRBV3-1/TRBV3-2	-	TRBJ2-1	CASSQDLAGGINSYNEQFF	TGTGCCAGCAGCCAAGATCTAGCGGGGGGGATAAACTCCTACAATGAGCAGTTCTTC
-	TRBV6-5	-	TRBJ1-1	CASSPSGFTEAFF	TGTGCCAGCAGTCCATCAGGGTTCACTGAAGCTTTCTTT
TRBD2	TRBV4-3	once	TRBJ2-3	CASSYSGSSTDTQYF	TGCGCCAGCAGCTATAGCGGGAGTTCAACAGATACGCAGTATTTT
-	TRBV4-3	-	TRBJ2-3	CASSQEEALSDTQYF	TGCGCCAGCAGCCAAGAAGAAGCCCTCTCCGATACGCAGTATTTT
-	TRBV24-1	-	TRBJ2-1	CATSDRDFPYNEQFF	TGTGCCACCAGTGATAGGGACTTCCCCTACAATGAGCAGTTCTTC
-	TRBV5-6	-	TRBJ1-1	CASSGGGASDTEAFF	TGTGCCAGCAGCGGGGGAGGGGCTTCGGACACTGAAGCTTTCTTT
TRBD1	TRBV5-5	-	TRBJ2-1	CASSFRDRDHNEQFF	TGTGCCAGCAGCTTCCGGGACAGGGACCACAATGAGCAGTTCTTC
-	TRBV5-6	-	TRBJ2-7	CASSSKRGLGDEQYF	TGTGCCAGCAGCTCGAAAAGGGGGTTGGGCGACGAGCAGTACTTC
TRBD2	TRBV11-2	-	TRBJ2-1	CASSPGGLALSGQFF	TGTGCCAGCAGCCCGGGGGGACTAGCCCTCTCGGGGCAGTTCTTC
TRBD1	TRBV6-5	-	TRBJ1-3	CASRYAGGSGNTIYF	TGTGCCAGCAGATACGCAGGGGGCTCTGGAAACACCATATATTTT
-	TRBV7-8	-	TRBJ1-1	CASSLGGGTGRTEAFF	TGTGCCAGCAGCTTAGGTGGGGGGACGGGTCGGACTGAAGCTTTCTTT
TRBD2	TRBV24-1	-	TRBJ2-5	CATSDPGTSGGETQYF	TGTGCCACCAGTGACCCCGGGACTAGCGGGGGTGAGACCCAGTACTTC
-	TRBV6-6	-	TRBJ2-7	CASRPDSDEQYF	TGTGCCAGCAGACCGGACAGCGACGAGCAGTACTTC
-	TRBV11-1	-	TRBJ1-6	CASSLRAGWSPLHF	TGTGCCAGCAGCTTAAGGGCGGGTTGGTCGCCCCTCCACTTT
-	TRBV27	-	TRBJ1-5	CASSNDGGTSLRPQHF	TGTGCCAGCAGCAACGACGGGGGGACGTCATTGCGACCCCAGCATTTT